This T cell receptor beta chain was recorded in a study of response to subunit inactivated influenza vaccine. Study results and limitations: Each seasonal influenza vaccination recruits few new T cells, the authors suggested.

Comment on this clonotype: The antigen is undetermined.

Trimming cost V 4 bases and J 2 bases; bases outside gene matches: 5. In germline, CDR1 is LGHDT, CDR2 YNNKEL (reference sequence). The CDR3 extends over 15 amino acids. TCRdb analysed the RT-PCR reads with MiXCR anew, one entry per CDR3 protein. The sample lists 290,000 or so distinct CDR3 sequences, approximately 23% occurring once. The chain is built from TRBV3-1 and TRBJ2-3; the match to TRBD2 covers 8 bases. The source was PBMCs from blood, collected around 22 months after vaccination. The receptor was isolated from a man between 45 and 75 years old who received an inactivated influenza vaccine. CDR3 loop: CASSRRGGPTDTQYF. CDR3 coding DNA: TGTGCCAGCAGCCGACGGGGGGGCCCCACAGATACGCAGTATTTT.